These T cell receptor beta chains were read from a single sample in a study of CD8+ T cells in alopecia areata. Method: immunoSEQ multiplex PCR; TCRdb's copy keeps in-frame clones and lacks some. The sample holds hundreds of thousands of clones; nearly 60% are singletons and the top ten take about 1.8%. The specimen was CD4+ T cells sorted from blood, collected at week 24, from a patient treated with tofacitinib. The receptors shown here come from a human donor with alopecia areata. CDR3s leave out the opening cysteine and the closing phenylalanine or tryptophan. Fields, in order: V gene, J gene, D gene, CDR3 protein. D genes are given only for firm matches.

TRBV5-4,TRBJ2-7,.,ASSLPGQSYEQY
TRBV6-5,TRBJ1-6,TRBD1,ASRTGPGSPLH
TRBV30,TRBJ2-3,.,AWSPIAEITQY
TRBV5-7,TRBJ2-1,TRBD2,ASSPYKERGYNEQF
TRBV6-5,TRBJ1-5,.,ASSSARRRGNQPQH
TRBV7-2,TRBJ1-6,.,ASSWDPDTPTSPLH
TRBV29-1,TRBJ1-5,.,SAGQTRGQPQH
TRBV2,TRBJ2-3,TRBD2,ASRPPRAGGHRLDTQY
TRBV6-1,TRBJ2-2,.,ASSRGSSTGELF
TRBV5-1,TRBJ2-1,TRBD2,ASRTSGGADEQF
TRBV18,TRBJ2-3,TRBD1,ASSGQDGESTDTQY
TRBV29-1,TRBJ1-1,TRBD1,SAGPGTVNTEAF